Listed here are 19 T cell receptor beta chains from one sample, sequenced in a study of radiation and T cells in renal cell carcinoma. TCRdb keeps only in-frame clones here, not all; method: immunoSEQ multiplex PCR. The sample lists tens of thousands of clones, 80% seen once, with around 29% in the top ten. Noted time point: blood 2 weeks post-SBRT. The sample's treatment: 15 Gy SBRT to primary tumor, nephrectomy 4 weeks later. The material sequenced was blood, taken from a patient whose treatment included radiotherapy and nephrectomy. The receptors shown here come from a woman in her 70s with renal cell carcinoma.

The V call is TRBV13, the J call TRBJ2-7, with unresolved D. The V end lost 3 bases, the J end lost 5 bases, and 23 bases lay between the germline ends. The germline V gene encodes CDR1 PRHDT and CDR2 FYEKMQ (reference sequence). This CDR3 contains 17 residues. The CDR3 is CASSFVITPPSPHEQYF. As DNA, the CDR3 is TGTGCCAGCAGCTTCGTCATAACCCCACCGTCCCCCCACGAGCAGTACTTC.

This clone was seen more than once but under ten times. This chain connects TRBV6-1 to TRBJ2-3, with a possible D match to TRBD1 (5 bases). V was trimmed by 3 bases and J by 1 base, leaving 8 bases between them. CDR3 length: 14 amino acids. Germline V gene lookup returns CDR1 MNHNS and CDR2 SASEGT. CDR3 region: CASSERTRTDTQYF. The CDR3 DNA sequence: TGTGCCAGCAGTGAGAGGACACGCACAGATACGCAGTATTTT.

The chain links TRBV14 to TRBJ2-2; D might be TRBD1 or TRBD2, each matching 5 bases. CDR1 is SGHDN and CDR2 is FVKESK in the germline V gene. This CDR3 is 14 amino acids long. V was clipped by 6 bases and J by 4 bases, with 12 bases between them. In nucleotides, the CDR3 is TGTGCCAGCAGTCTGCCGGGGCCCACCGGGGAGCTGTTTTTT. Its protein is CASSLPGPTGELFF.

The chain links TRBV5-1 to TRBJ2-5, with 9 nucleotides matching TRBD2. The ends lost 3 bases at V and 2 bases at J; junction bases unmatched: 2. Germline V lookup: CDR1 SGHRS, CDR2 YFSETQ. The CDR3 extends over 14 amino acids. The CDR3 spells CASSWAGGQETQYF. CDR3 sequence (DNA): TGCGCCAGCAGCTGGGCGGGGGGGCAAGAGACCCAGTACTTC. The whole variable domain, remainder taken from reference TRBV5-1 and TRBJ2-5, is KAGVTQTPRYLIKTRGQQVTLSCSPISGHRSVSWYQQTPGQGLQFLFEYFSETQRNKGNFPGRFSGRQFSNSRSEMNVSTLELGDSALYLCASSWAGGQETQYFGPGTRLLVL.

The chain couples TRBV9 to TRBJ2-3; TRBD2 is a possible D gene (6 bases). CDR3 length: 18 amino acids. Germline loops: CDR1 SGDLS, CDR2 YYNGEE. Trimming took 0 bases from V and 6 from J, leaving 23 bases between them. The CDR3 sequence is CASSVVPGLRSESDTQYF. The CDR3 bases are TGTGCCAGCAGCGTAGTCCCGGGACTCCGTAGCGAGTCGGATACGCAGTATTTT.

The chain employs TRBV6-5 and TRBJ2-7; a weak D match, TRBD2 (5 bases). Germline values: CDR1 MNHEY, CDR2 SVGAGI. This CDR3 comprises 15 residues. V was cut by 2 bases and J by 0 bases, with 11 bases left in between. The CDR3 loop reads CASSYRTGSSYEQYF. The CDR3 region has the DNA TGTGCCAGCAGTTACCGGACTGGGAGCTCCTACGAGCAGTACTTC.

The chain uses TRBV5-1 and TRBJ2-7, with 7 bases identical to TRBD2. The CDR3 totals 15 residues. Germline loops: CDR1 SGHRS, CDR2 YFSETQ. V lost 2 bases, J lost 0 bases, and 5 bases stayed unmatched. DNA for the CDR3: TGCGCCAGCAGCTTATCTAGCGGCAGCTCCTACGAGCAGTACTTC. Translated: CASSLSSGSSYEQYF.

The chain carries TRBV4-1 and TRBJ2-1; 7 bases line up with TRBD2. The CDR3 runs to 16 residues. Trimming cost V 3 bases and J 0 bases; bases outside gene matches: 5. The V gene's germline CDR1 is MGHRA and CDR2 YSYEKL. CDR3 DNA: TGCGCCAGCAGCCACGGGGGGAGGAGCTCCTACAATGAGCAGTTCTTC. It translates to CASSHGGRSSYNEQFF.

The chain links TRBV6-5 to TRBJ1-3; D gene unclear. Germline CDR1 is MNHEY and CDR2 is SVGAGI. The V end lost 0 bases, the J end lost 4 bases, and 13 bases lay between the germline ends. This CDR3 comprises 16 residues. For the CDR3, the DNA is TGTGCCAGCAGTTACTCGACCCCCGCTCTGGGAAACACCATATATTTT. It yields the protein CASSYSTPALGNTIYF.

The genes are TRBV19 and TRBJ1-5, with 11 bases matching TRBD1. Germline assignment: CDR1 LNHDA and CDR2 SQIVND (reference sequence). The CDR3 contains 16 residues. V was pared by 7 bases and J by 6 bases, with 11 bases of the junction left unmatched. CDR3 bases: TGTGCCAGTACTAAAGGGGCCGGACAGGGGGCTCAGCCCCAGCATTTT. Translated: CASTKGAGQGAQPQHF.

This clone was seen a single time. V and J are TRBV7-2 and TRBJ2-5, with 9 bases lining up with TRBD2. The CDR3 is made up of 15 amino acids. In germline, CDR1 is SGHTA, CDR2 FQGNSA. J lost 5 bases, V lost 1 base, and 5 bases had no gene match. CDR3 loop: CASSLGSGSSETQYF. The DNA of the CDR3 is TGTGCCAGCAGCTTAGGTAGCGGGAGTTCCGAGACCCAGTACTTC.

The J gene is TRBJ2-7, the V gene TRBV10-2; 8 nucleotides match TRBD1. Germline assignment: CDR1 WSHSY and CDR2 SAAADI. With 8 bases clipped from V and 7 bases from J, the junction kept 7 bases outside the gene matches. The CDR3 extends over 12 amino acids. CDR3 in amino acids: CASQGRGQEQYF. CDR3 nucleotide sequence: TGCGCCAGCCAGGGCAGGGGGCAGGAGCAGTACTTC.

The CDR3 reads CASRQESYNEQFF. CDR3 sequence (DNA): TGCGCCAGCAGGCAGGAATCCTACAATGAGCAGTTCTTC. This chain links TRBV5-1 with TRBJ2-1; D remains unclear. CDR3 length: 13 residues. V dropped 5 bases and J dropped 1 base, with 7 bases sitting between them. The germline CDR1 and CDR2 sequences are SGHRS and YFSETQ.

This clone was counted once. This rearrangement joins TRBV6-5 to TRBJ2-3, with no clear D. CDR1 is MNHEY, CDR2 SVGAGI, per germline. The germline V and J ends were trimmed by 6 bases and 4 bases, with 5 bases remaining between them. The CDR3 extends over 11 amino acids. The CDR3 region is CASRTSDTQYF. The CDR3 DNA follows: TGTGCCAGCAGGACTTCAGATACGCAGTATTTT.

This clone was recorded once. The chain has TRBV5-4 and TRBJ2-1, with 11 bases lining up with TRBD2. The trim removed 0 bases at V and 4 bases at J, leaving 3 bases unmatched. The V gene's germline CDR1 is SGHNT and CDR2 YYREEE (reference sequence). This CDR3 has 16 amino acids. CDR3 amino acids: CASSLEGTSGYNEQFF. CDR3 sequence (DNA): TGTGCCAGCAGCTTGGAAGGGACTAGCGGATACAATGAGCAGTTCTTC.

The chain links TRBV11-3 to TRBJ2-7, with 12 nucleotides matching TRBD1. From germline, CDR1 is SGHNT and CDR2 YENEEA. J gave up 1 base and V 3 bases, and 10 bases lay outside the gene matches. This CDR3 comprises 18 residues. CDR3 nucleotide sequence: TGTGCCAGCAGCTTGGGGGGACAGGGGGCCTACCTTTCCTACGAGCAGTACTTC. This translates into CASSLGGQGAYLSYEQYF.

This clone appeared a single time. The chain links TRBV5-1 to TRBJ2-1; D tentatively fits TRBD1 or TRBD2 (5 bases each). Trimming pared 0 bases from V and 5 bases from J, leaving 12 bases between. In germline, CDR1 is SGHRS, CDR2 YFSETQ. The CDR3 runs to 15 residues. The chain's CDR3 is CASSLGQGPHNEQFF. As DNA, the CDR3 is TGCGCCAGCAGCTTGGGTCAGGGACCCCACAATGAGCAGTTCTTC.

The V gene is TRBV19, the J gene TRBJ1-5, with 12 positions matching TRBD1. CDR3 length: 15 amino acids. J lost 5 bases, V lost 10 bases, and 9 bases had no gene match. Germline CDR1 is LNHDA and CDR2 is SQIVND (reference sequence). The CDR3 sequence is CATTWGTGGDQPQHF. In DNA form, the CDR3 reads TGTGCCACCACTTGGGGGACAGGGGGCGATCAGCCCCAGCATTTT.

CDR3 protein: CASSKKIPTRDRGPSYEQYF. The CDR3 coding sequence is TGTGCCAGCAGCAAGAAAATTCCGACCCGGGACAGGGGACCCTCCTACGAGCAGTACTTC. The chain has TRBV21-1 and TRBJ2-7; the listed D gene, TRBD1, was not tested against the DNA. TRBV21-1 is reported as a pseudogene. The CDR3 runs to 20 residues.